Listed below are T cell receptor beta chains from one sample, sequenced in a study of T cell responses to AZD1222 COVID-19 vaccine. TCRdb's table, derived via immunoSEQ multiplex PCR, lists solely in-frame clones and lacks some. The sample has 140,000 or so clones, 88% seen once. The material was peripheral blood, obtained 28 days after the second dose of the MenACWY control vaccine. The receptors shown here come from an adult who received the MenACWY meningococcal vaccine as a control. CDR3s include the opening cysteine and the closing phenylalanine or tryptophan. Fields, in order: V gene, J gene, CDR3 length, D gene, clone size, CDR3 DNA, CDR3 protein. A D gene is named only where the DNA matches it firmly. Some rows have no size entry. The others give once, few or many, or a class for an expanded clone.

>TRBV7-8|TRBJ2-2|16|TRBD1|.
TGTGCCAGCAGCACGGGACAGGCGATGAACACCGGGGAGCTGTTTTTT
CASSTGQAMNTGELFF
>TRBV6-5|TRBJ1-1|14|.|.
TGTGCCAGCAGCACGGGGGGCGAGGCCACTGAAGCTTTCTTT
CASSTGGEATEAFF
>TRBV2|TRBJ2-2|14|.|once
TGTGCCAGCAAAAGGACAGAGAACACCGGGGAGCTGTTTTTT
CASKRTENTGELFF
>TRBV4-1|TRBJ2-7|14|.|.
TGCGCCAGCAGCCAAGTCGACAGGTCGGGGGAGCAGTACTTC
CASSQVDRSGEQYF
>TRBV28|TRBJ1-1|17|TRBD1|.
TGTGCCAGCAGTTACTTCCACTCGACAGGGGTGAACACTGAAGCTTTCTTT
CASSYFHSTGVNTEAFF
>TRBV7-6|TRBJ2-1|17|TRBD1|few
TGTGCCAGCAGCTTATCAGCGACAGGGACCTTGTACAATGAGCAGTTCTTC
CASSLSATGTLYNEQFF
>TRBV27|TRBJ2-7|13|TRBD1|once
TGTGCCAGCAGCGGGACAGGGCGTTACGAGCAGTACTTC
CASSGTGRYEQYF
>TRBV11-3|TRBJ2-5|17|.|.
TGTGCCAGCAGCTGGGTGGGTTGGGGAGTTCAGAGAGAGACCCAGTACTTC
CASSWVGWGVQRETQYF
>TRBV30|TRBJ1-5|13|.|.
TGTGCCTGGAGTGCAGGGACGGGTCAGCCCCAGCATTTT
CAWSAGTGQPQHF
>TRBV9|TRBJ2-2|16|.|.
TGTGCCAGCAGCCCCAGGGACAATTATAGGGGCGGGGAGCTGTTTTTT
CASSPRDNYRGGELFF
>TRBV5-5|TRBJ1-5|14|.|.
TGTGCCAGCAGCTTGGGGGCCCCCAATCAGCCCCAGCATTTT
CASSLGAPNQPQHF
>TRBV6-2/TRBV6-3|TRBJ2-1|15|TRBD2|once
TGTGCCAGCAGTTACCTAGCGGGGGCTCGGGATGAGCAGTTCTTC
CASSYLAGARDEQFF
>TRBV11-3|TRBJ2-3|16|TRBD2|.
TGTGCCAGCAGCCAGGTAGCGGGTATTAGCACAGATACGCAGTATTTT
CASSQVAGISTDTQYF
>TRBV5-6|TRBJ2-7|16|TRBD2|medium-sized
TGTGCCAGCAGCTTGGCCACTAGCGGGCATCTTTACGAGCAGTACTTC
CASSLATSGHLYEQYF
>TRBV19|TRBJ2-7|13|TRBD1|once
TGTGCCAGTAGTCTACAGGGGGGCTACGAGCAGTACTTC
CASSLQGGYEQYF
>TRBV30|TRBJ1-1|8|.|once
TGTGCCTGGGAGACAGCTTTCTTT
CAWETAFF
>TRBV5-1|TRBJ1-1|13|.|.
TGCGCCAGCAGCTTGACACAGGGCTTTGAAGCTTTCTTT
CASSLTQGFEAFF
>TRBV30|TRBJ2-1|15|.|.
TGTGCCTGGAGTGACGGACAGATAGTCAACAATGAGCAGTTCTTC
CAWSDGQIVNNEQFF
>TRBV7-3|TRBJ2-6|18|TRBD1|.
TGTGCCAGCAGCCCACTCCTGGGACAGGGAACTGGGGCCAACGTCCTGACTTTC
CASSPLLGQGTGANVLTF
>TRBV7-2|TRBJ2-5|14|.|.
TGTGCCAGCAGCTTAGACGCTTTCCAAGAGACCCAGTACTTC
CASSLDAFQETQYF
>TRBV19|TRBJ1-1|14|.|.
TGTGCCAGTAGTATAGAAGGCTTGAACACTGAAGCTTTCTTT
CASSIEGLNTEAFF
>TRBV7-2|TRBJ1-2|15|.|.
TGTGCCAGCAGCTTAGCATCAGGGGTCGGCTATGGCTACACCTTC
CASSLASGVGYGYTF
>TRBV4-1|TRBJ1-1|14|.|.
TGCGCCAGCAGCGCTGCGGTGGATTACACTGAAGCTTTCTTT
CASSAAVDYTEAFF
>TRBV5-4|TRBJ1-4|17|.|.
TGTGCCAGCAGCTTACACGCCGGGGGTTCAACTAATGAAAAACTGTTTTTT
CASSLHAGGSTNEKLFF
>TRBV7-2|TRBJ1-6|19|.|.
TGTGCCAGCAGCTTAGAGGGAGCCCCGGGCCCCGGGAGATATTCACCCCTCCACTTT
CASSLEGAPGPGRYSPLHF
>TRBV6-5|TRBJ2-4|13|TRBD1|.
TGTGCCGAGATACAGGGGGCCAAAAACATTCAGTACTTC
CAEIQGAKNIQYF
>TRBV28|TRBJ2-6|14|.|.
TGTGCCAGCAGGGGTCGCTCTGGGGCCAACGTCCTGACTTTC
CASRGRSGANVLTF
>TRBV10-3|TRBJ2-7|16|TRBD2|.
TGTGCCATCAGTGGGGGGGGACGGAGGAGTCCCTACGAGCAGTACTTC
CAISGGGRRSPYEQYF
>TRBV30|TRBJ1-6|13|TRBD1|.
TGTGCCTGGGATCCGGACAGGGATTCACCCCTCCACTTT
CAWDPDRDSPLHF
>TRBV10-3|TRBJ2-5|16|.|once
TGTGCCATCAGTGAAAAGAGTGGACTGGGTCCTTGGACCCAGTACTTC
CAISEKSGLGPWTQYF
>TRBV2|TRBJ1-5|11|.|.
TGTGCCAGCAGGGGTTCCCAGCCCCAGCATTTT
CASRGSQPQHF
>TRBV4-2|TRBJ1-1|16|TRBD1|.
TGTGCCAGCAGCCCCCGGACAGGGGGGATGAACACTGAAGCTTTCTTT
CASSPRTGGMNTEAFF
>TRBV9|TRBJ2-2|17|TRBD1|.
TGTGCCAGCAGCCCTCGACGGACAGGGGCGCCCACCGGGGAGCTGTTTTTT
CASSPRRTGAPTGELFF
>TRBV21-1|TRBJ1-5|16|.|.
TGTGCCAGCAGCAACCCCCGGACAGGGGCAAATCAGCCCCAGCATTTT
CASSNPRTGANQPQHF
>TRBV5-1|TRBJ2-2|13|.|few
TGCGCCAGCAGCCTAGGGTCTACCGGGGAGCTGTTTTTT
CASSLGSTGELFF